Each of the 14 T cell receptor beta chains below was sequenced from the same sample in a study of cytomegalovirus exposure and HLA in healthy donors. The PCR employed 60 Vbeta primers together with 13 Jbeta primers. The data were produced by immunoSEQ multiplex PCR, yet TCRdb's version contains in-frame clones alone and is incomplete. The data hold about 160,000 clones, with roughly 80% observed a single time. The sample consisted of PBMCs. The receptors come from a male donor in good health and CMV-seropositive.

The CDR3 DNA follows: TGTGCCAGTAGTATAGTCAGGGAAGAGACCCAGTACTTC. It is translated as CASSIVREETQYF. The chain uses TRBV19 and TRBJ2-5, with D maybe TRBD1 (5 bases). The CDR3 is 13 amino acids. V was shortened by 1 base and J by 3 bases, with 6 bases between the two germline ends. Germline V lookup: CDR1 LNHDA, CDR2 SQIVND (reference sequence).

Written as DNA, the CDR3 is TGTGCCAGTAGTATAGATTGGACAGGGGGCAAAGATACGCAGTATTTT. It encodes CASSIDWTGGKDTQYF. The rearrangement uses TRBV19 and TRBJ2-3; TRBD1 aligns across 11 bases. Germline V gene sequence: CDR1 LNHDA, CDR2 SQIVND (reference sequence). The V and J ends lost 0 bases and 5 bases, in that order; junction bases with no gene match: 4. The CDR3 covers 16 residues.

The rearrangement uses TRBV9 and TRBJ1-1, with a possible D match to TRBD1 (5 bases). V lost 4 bases, J lost 5 bases, and 15 bases lay in between. The CDR3 is 14 amino acids. From germline, CDR1 is SGDLS and CDR2 YYNGEE. In DNA, the CDR3 is TGTGCCAGCAGCCCCCAGGGAGGATGGACTGAAGCTTTCTTT. The encoded protein is CASSPQGGWTEAFF.

This clone was seen a single time. Different DNA sequences within this sample yield the same CDR3. V and J are TRBV7-2 and TRBJ2-7; 8 bases line up with TRBD1. J was trimmed by 3 bases and V by 5 bases; bases with no gene match: 3. The CDR3 length is 13 residues. Germline CDR1 reads SGHTA; CDR2 reads FQGNSA. CDR3 in amino acids: CASSRDRSYEQYF. DNA of the CDR3: TGTGCCAGCAGCAGGGACAGGAGCTACGAGCAGTACTTC.

The CDR3 DNA reads as TGTGCCAGCAGCTCGACCGGACAGAACATCATGAACACTGAAGCTTTCTTT. It translates to CASSSTGQNIMNTEAFF. The chain is built from TRBV5-6 and TRBJ1-1; D is perhaps TRBD1 (6 bases). CDR1 SGHDT and CDR2 YYEEEE come from the germline V gene. V was trimmed by 3 bases and J by 0 bases, leaving 18 bases between them. The CDR3 consists of 17 residues.

This clone was found once. The rearrangement uses TRBV27 and TRBJ1-5, with D unresolved. The V and J ends lost 2 bases and 0 bases respectively, with 5 bases between them. This CDR3 has 14 residues. Germline lookup yields CDR1 MNHEY and CDR2 SMNVEV (reference sequence). This CDR3 reads CASSLLPSNQPQHF. The CDR3, as DNA: TGTGCCAGCAGTTTACTTCCTAGCAATCAGCCCCAGCATTTT.

The chain uses TRBV7-2 and TRBJ1-6, with D tentatively TRBD1 (5 bases). CDR3 length: 15 amino acids. The germline V and J ends were trimmed by 5 bases and 10 bases, with 18 bases remaining between them. Germline V gene data show CDR1 as SGHTA and CDR2 as FQGNSA. The CDR3 coding sequence is TGTGCCAGCAGCCCCACGCGGGGGGGGTGGTCACCCCTCCACTTT. Amino acids: CASSPTRGGWSPLHF. Looking up the rest from reference TRBV7-2 and TRBJ1-6 gives the full variable domain: GAGVSQSPSNKVTEKGKDVELRCDPISGHTALYWYRQSLGQGLEFLIYFQGNSAPDKSGLPSDRFSAERTGGSVSTLTIQRTQQEDSAVYLCASSPTRGGWSPLHFGNGTRLTVT.

The V call is TRBV9, the J call TRBJ2-7; D is undetermined. The CDR3 has 14 residues. Germline values: CDR1 SGDLS, CDR2 YYNGEE. The V and J ends lost 0 bases and 6 bases respectively, with 13 bases between them. This CDR3 is CASSVEDSLTEQYF. CDR3 in DNA: TGTGCCAGCAGCGTAGAGGATAGCCTCACCGAGCAGTACTTC.

This clone was recorded once. This chain links TRBV27 with TRBJ1-1; possible D gene TRBD1, 5 bases. CDR1 MNHEY and CDR2 SMNVEV come from the germline V gene (reference sequence). Trimming removed 3 bases at V and 2 bases at J, with 7 bases between. The CDR3 contains 13 residues. In DNA, the CDR3 is TGTGCCAGCAGTTTCCAGGGAAACACTGAAGCTTTCTTT. Translation gives CASSFQGNTEAFF.

The chain carries TRBV29-1 and TRBJ2-7, with a possible D match to TRBD1 (5 bases). Trimming left V 2 bases short and J 1 base short, with 9 bases between. The CDR3 loop spans 13 amino acids. Germline-derived CDR1 and CDR2 are SQVTM and ANQGSEA. CDR3 in amino acids: CSVERRDSYEQYF. The CDR3 region has the DNA TGCAGCGTTGAACGCAGGGATTCCTACGAGCAGTACTTC.

The chain recombines TRBV5-1 with TRBJ1-1; D unclear. Trimming removed 0 bases at V and 3 bases at J, with 9 bases between. Germline V gives CDR1 SGHRS, CDR2 YFSETQ. The CDR3 has 14 residues. The CDR3 is CASSLGDGDTEAFF. The CDR3 nucleotides are TGCGCCAGCAGCTTGGGAGACGGGGACACTGAAGCTTTCTTT. Based on the CDR3 plus reference TRBV5-1 and TRBJ1-1, the full variable domain is KAGVTQTPRYLIKTRGQQVTLSCSPISGHRSVSWYQQTPGQGLQFLFEYFSETQRNKGNFPGRFSGRQFSNSRSEMNVSTLELGDSALYLCASSLGDGDTEAFFGQGTRLTVV.

This chain links TRBV23-1 with TRBJ1-2, with a weak D call TRBD1 (5 bases). TRBV23-1 is given ORF status, its function remaining uncertain. The CDR3 runs to 16 residues. V was trimmed by 2 bases and J by 7 bases, leaving 20 bases between them. CDR3 protein: CASSQLSQDLFFGYTF. The DNA for the CDR3 is TGCGCCAGCAGTCAACTGTCACAGGACCTCTTTTTTGGCTACACCTTC.

The V and J genes are TRBV5-1 and TRBJ2-4, with 12 bases that match TRBD1. The CDR3 runs to 18 residues. J was trimmed by 1 base and V by 4 bases; bases with no gene match: 9. CDR1 and CDR2 (germline): SGHRS, YFSETQ. In DNA, the CDR3 is TGCGCCAGCAGCCCAGGGACAGGGGGCGCGAAGGCCAAAAACATTCAGTACTTC. Protein: CASSPGTGGAKAKNIQYF.

The chain is built from TRBV5-6 and TRBJ1-3, with D tentatively TRBD1 (5 bases). The CDR3 has 13 residues. Germline loops: CDR1 SGHDT, CDR2 YYEEEE. Trimming stripped 4 bases from V and 8 bases from J, with 13 bases between. The CDR3 is CASSPRDLDTIYF. In DNA form, the CDR3 reads TGTGCCAGCAGCCCCAGGGATTTGGACACCATATATTTT.